This is a list of T cell receptor beta chains from one sample in a study of shared clonotypes between healthy human individuals. Sequencing used immunoSEQ multiplex PCR; TCRdb keeps in-frame clones, though not all of them. The repertoire holds approximately 640,000 clones, with 55% to 75% as singletons. The sample taken for sequencing was memory CD4+ T cells sorted from blood. The receptors here all came from a woman aged 30 to 39 in good health. Each CDR3 is given without its conserved first and last residue. The order of the fields is V gene, J gene, CDR3 length, CDR3 protein.

TRBV6-4	TRBJ2-2	13	ASSVGTGYGGELF
TRBV6-5	TRBJ2-3	11	ASSSGREDTQY
TRBV5-1	TRBJ2-1	13	ASSLGGHTASEQF
TRBV18	TRBJ2-5	11	ASSPGQKETQY
TRBV6-5	TRBJ2-2	13	ASTRGGLGTGELF
TRBV7-3	TRBJ2-1	16	ASSARSGRASSYNEQF
TRBV7-2	TRBJ2-7	10	ASSPAGYEQY
TRBV6-1	TRBJ1-2	9	ASGTGFGYT
TRBV7-9	TRBJ2-7	13	ASSPDRGITYEQY
TRBV11-2	TRBJ2-1	13	ASSLGTSGSREQF
TRBV27	TRBJ2-7	13	ASSTSGQGSYEQY
TRBV19	TRBJ2-6	15	ASSIFYRSSGANVLT
TRBV5-1	TRBJ1-3	12	ASNWKRSGNTIY
TRBV18	TRBJ2-3	10	ASSPSTDTQY
TRBV28	TRBJ1-2	11	ASFWAGKDGYT
TRBV27	TRBJ2-7	12	ASSWDGGTYEQY
TRBV10-1	TRBJ2-7	12	ASSEQRSPYEQY
TRBV5-4	TRBJ2-1	13	ASSLGSGPYNEQF
TRBV2	TRBJ2-3	13	ASSPTSGSGNTQY
TRBV23-1	TRBJ2-7	11	ASSQSRPYEQY
TRBV18	TRBJ1-3	14	ASSPGQGPSGNTIY
TRBV28	TRBJ2-1	13	ASSSPGGSGNEQF
TRBV28	TRBJ1-2	13	ASSTRTEANYGYT
TRBV5-1	TRBJ1-3	14	ASSLNPTVSGNTIY
TRBV5-1	TRBJ2-2	16	ASSLFGTSGSSAGELF
TRBV27	TRBJ2-1	13	ASSLGAGVRDEQF
TRBV5-1	TRBJ2-1	13	ASSYSSGSYNEQF
TRBV28	TRBJ1-3	10	ASKSSGNTIY
TRBV28	TRBJ2-7	9	ATLTGYEQY
TRBV5-1	TRBJ2-5	11	ASNSGSQETQY
TRBV28	TRBJ2-2	13	ASKEGQGAAGELF
TRBV9	TRBJ2-5	12	ASSERADQETQY
TRBV5-6	TRBJ1-2	12	ASSLGQGRRGYT
TRBV2	TRBJ2-2	13	ASSEGRAGTGELF
TRBV4-1	TRBJ2-6	17	ASSQVRGDSQSGANVLT
TRBV15	TRBJ2-1	12	ATSRGIVVNEQF
TRBV5-8	TRBJ2-1	10	ASSYRRNEQF
TRBV11-3	TRBJ2-1	14	ASSSGRSAFYNEQF
TRBV6-1	TRBJ1-1	10	ASSVGEGVAF
TRBV28	TRBJ2-7	12	ASSLNPAYYEQY
TRBV18	TRBJ2-2	15	ASSPPAGVEGTGELF
TRBV5-8	TRBJ2-7	10	ASSLRADEQY
TRBV18	TRBJ1-3	13	ASSIMAVPGNTIY
TRBV18	TRBJ2-3	9	ASSPRDTQY
TRBV11-2	TRBJ2-7	15	ASSLVGGGRASYEQY